These T cell receptor beta chains were read from a single sample in a study of control samples from healthy donors and cancer patients. The data were produced by immunoSEQ multiplex PCR, yet TCRdb's version contains in-frame clones alone and is incomplete. Of roughly 130,000 clones in the sample, roughly 91% were seen once. The specimen sequenced was PBMCs. These receptors all stem from a man between 45 and 60 years old with head and neck cancer. The CDR3 runs from the conserved cysteine through the conserved F or W. D genes are given only for firm matches. The listing skips clone size in some rows; elsewhere it reads once, few, many or a size class.

CDR3nt: TGTGCCAGCAGCTTTGGGACAGTCCCCTATGGCTACACCTTC
CDR3aa: CASSFGTVPYGYTF
j_gene: TRBJ1-2
d_gene: TRBD1
abundance: -
v_gene: TRBV11-2

CDR3nt: TGTGCCAGCAGCTGGGCAGGGACTGAAGCTTTCTTT
CDR3aa: CASSWAGTEAFF
j_gene: TRBJ1-1
d_gene: -
abundance: -
v_gene: TRBV14

CDR3nt: TGTGCCAGCAGTTACTCGGGGCAGCTCTATAATTCACCCCTCCACTTT
CDR3aa: CASSYSGQLYNSPLHF
j_gene: TRBJ1-6
d_gene: -
abundance: -
v_gene: TRBV6-5

CDR3nt: TGTGCCAGCAGCTTACCGAGTGGCTCCTATGGCTACACCTTC
CDR3aa: CASSLPSGSYGYTF
j_gene: TRBJ1-2
d_gene: -
abundance: -
v_gene: TRBV7-9

CDR3nt: TGTGCCAGCAGTTTTAGCGGGGGGGTGCAGTACTTC
CDR3aa: CASSFSGGVQYF
j_gene: TRBJ2-7
d_gene: TRBD2
abundance: -
v_gene: TRBV28

CDR3nt: TGTGCCAGCAGTCAGAGGGGACGGAGTGGCTACACCTTC
CDR3aa: CASSQRGRSGYTF
j_gene: TRBJ1-2
d_gene: -
abundance: -
v_gene: TRBV12-3/TRBV12-4

CDR3nt: TGCAGCGTCCCACCTACCGGGACAACCACTAACTATGGCTACACCTTC
CDR3aa: CSVPPTGTTTNYGYTF
j_gene: TRBJ1-2
d_gene: -
abundance: -
v_gene: TRBV29-1

CDR3nt: TGTGCCAGCAGTTTATCGGGGACAGGGACAGAAAAACTGTTTTTT
CDR3aa: CASSLSGTGTEKLFF
j_gene: TRBJ1-4
d_gene: TRBD1
abundance: -
v_gene: TRBV28

CDR3nt: TGTGCCAGCAGCTTAGATGAAACCTACGAGCAGTACTTC
CDR3aa: CASSLDETYEQYF
j_gene: TRBJ2-7
d_gene: -
abundance: -
v_gene: TRBV11-2

CDR3nt: TGTGCCAGCAGTTTAGGCTACCAACCCGCGGCTTTCTTT
CDR3aa: CASSLGYQPAAFF
j_gene: TRBJ1-1
d_gene: -
abundance: -
v_gene: TRBV12-3/TRBV12-4

CDR3nt: TGTGCCAGCAGCAGGACAGGGTGGGAGTCACCCCTCCACTTT
CDR3aa: CASSRTGWESPLHF
j_gene: TRBJ1-6
d_gene: TRBD1
abundance: few
v_gene: TRBV6-6

CDR3nt: TGCGCCAGCAGCCGGGAAACGCAGGGCCCCCTCGAGCAGTACTTC
CDR3aa: CASSRETQGPLEQYF
j_gene: TRBJ2-7
d_gene: -
abundance: once
v_gene: TRBV4-1

CDR3nt: TGTGCCAGCAGCCCCAGGGAAGGACAGACCTCCTACAATGAGCAGTTCTTC
CDR3aa: CASSPREGQTSYNEQFF
j_gene: TRBJ2-1
d_gene: -
abundance: -
v_gene: TRBV9

CDR3nt: TGCGCCAGCAGCTTGGGGTTAGCGACGGACGAGCAGTACTTC
CDR3aa: CASSLGLATDEQYF
j_gene: TRBJ2-7
d_gene: -
abundance: once
v_gene: TRBV5-1

CDR3nt: TGTGCCATTGGGGACAGGCCCCAAGAGACCCAGTACTTC
CDR3aa: CAIGDRPQETQYF
j_gene: TRBJ2-5
d_gene: TRBD1
abundance: -
v_gene: TRBV10-3

CDR3nt: TGCAGTGCTACATACAGGGCTGCGGCTTTCTTT
CDR3aa: CSATYRAAAFF
j_gene: TRBJ1-1
d_gene: -
abundance: once
v_gene: TRBV20-1

CDR3nt: TGTGCCAGCTCCCTCAATCGGGATGAGCAGTTCTTC
CDR3aa: CASSLNRDEQFF
j_gene: TRBJ2-1
d_gene: -
abundance: -
v_gene: TRBV18

CDR3nt: TGTGCCAGCAGCTTGGGTCTAGTGAGCACAGATACGCAGTATTTT
CDR3aa: CASSLGLVSTDTQYF
j_gene: TRBJ2-3
d_gene: -
abundance: -
v_gene: TRBV5-4

CDR3nt: TGTGCCACCAGCAGAGTTGCGTCAGATACGCAGTATTTT
CDR3aa: CATSRVASDTQYF
j_gene: TRBJ2-3
d_gene: -
abundance: -
v_gene: TRBV15

CDR3nt: TGTGCCTGGAGTATCGGGGGCGCAGGGAATTCACCCCTCCACTTT
CDR3aa: CAWSIGGAGNSPLHF
j_gene: TRBJ1-6
d_gene: -
abundance: -
v_gene: TRBV30

CDR3nt: TGTGCCAGCAGCGCGGGGGACTACCCCTACGAGCAGTACTTC
CDR3aa: CASSAGDYPYEQYF
j_gene: TRBJ2-7
d_gene: TRBD2
abundance: -
v_gene: TRBV9